The 27 T cell receptor beta chains given below trace back to one sample, sequenced in a study of beta chain features in type 1 diabetes listed by TCRdb under 2018. The library was built by means of the immunoSEQ multiplex PCR assay. The entire isolated RNA was reverse transcribed using the High Capacity cDNA Reverse Transcription Kit, and thus expressed TCRB transcripts were sequenced. Sourced from immuneACCESS, this table was stored by TCRdb with only in-frame sequences that have V and J called. A share of the clones is absent; for the studies checked, an unresolved V gene accounts for under half, and the remainder has no known explanation. The sample table lists fewer than 350,000 clones, around 20% of them with a count of one. The leading ten clones occupy 0.044% of the sample. Sequencing was performed on naive CD4+ T cells from blood. This specimen's cell subset or site label, interpreted: true naive CD4+ T cells. The source is a woman between 18 and 29 years old in good health.

This clone was found a few times. The rearrangement joins TRBV5-1 to TRBJ1-1; D possibly corresponds to TRBD1 (5 bases). V dropped 3 bases and J dropped 6 bases, with 9 bases sitting between them. Germline V CDR1 and CDR2: SGHRS, YFSETQ. The CDR3 consists of 12 residues. This chain's CDR3 is CASSSPGSEAFF. CDR3 coding DNA: TGCGCCAGCAGCTCCCCAGGGTCTGAAGCTTTCTTT.

This clone occurred a few times. The V call is TRBV19, the J call TRBJ2-5, with D possibly TRBD2 on 6 matching bases. This CDR3 spans 11 amino acids. The V and J ends lost 3 bases and 9 bases respectively, with 8 bases between them. Germline CDR1 is LNHDA and CDR2 is SQIVND (reference sequence). Here the CDR3 reads CASSIGEAQYF. The CDR3, as DNA: TGTGCCAGTAGTATCGGGGAGGCCCAGTACTTC.

V usage is TRBV4-1 and J usage is TRBJ1-1, with TRBD1 matching over 7 bases. The CDR3 runs 17 residues. Trimming removed 0 bases from V and 0 bases from J; junction bases left unmatched: 7. Per germline, CDR1 MGHRA and CDR2 YSYEKL. CDR3 DNA: TGCGCCAGCAGCCAAGAAAGGGACAGAATATTGAACACTGAAGCTTTCTTT. It codes for CASSQERDRILNTEAFF.

This clone was detected only a few times. This sample includes further DNA sequences coding for the same CDR3. This chain connects TRBV11-3 to TRBJ2-3; D gene uncertain. The CDR3 runs to 14 residues. V was pared by 3 bases and J by 0 bases, with 7 bases between. Germline V CDR1 and CDR2: SGHNT, YENEEA. CDR3 DNA sequence: TGTGCCAGCAGCTTGGGCCCGAGCACAGATACGCAGTATTTT. It translates to CASSLGPSTDTQYF. Based on the CDR3 plus reference TRBV11-3 and TRBJ2-3, the full variable domain is EAGVVQSPRYKIIEKKQPVAFWCNPISGHNTLYWYLQNLGQGPELLIRYENEEAVDDSQLPKDRFSAERLKGVDSTLKIQPAELGDSAVYLCASSLGPSTDTQYFGPGTRLTVL.

This sequence joins TRBV5-1 and TRBJ2-3; D ambiguous. This CDR3 contains 15 residues. Germline V lookup: CDR1 SGHRS, CDR2 YFSETQ. V lost 2 bases and J lost 3, with 13 bases in between. The chain's CDR3 is CASSFAATVTDTQYF. The CDR3 region has the DNA TGCGCCAGCAGCTTTGCGGCGACTGTTACAGATACGCAGTATTTT.

A few counts support this clone. The V gene is TRBV23-1, the J gene TRBJ1-2; D not resolved. TRBV23-1 is noted as an ORF with a role that remains uncertain. The CDR3 contains 14 residues. Trimming took 2 bases from V and 7 from J, leaving 14 bases between them. CDR3 sequence: CASSQLAGVPGYTF. Here the CDR3 DNA reads TGCGCCAGCAGTCAACTCGCGGGAGTTCCTGGCTACACCTTC.

The rearrangement uses TRBV21-1 and TRBJ2-6; the DNA was not used to check the table's D call, TRBD2. TRBV21-1 is a listed pseudogene. There are 19 residues in the CDR3. In DNA, the CDR3 is TGTGCCAGCAGCAAAGGTCGTTTGCGCGATCCGGGTGGGGCCAACGTCCTGACTTTC. As protein: CASSKGRLRDPGGANVLTF.

This clone was seen only a few times. The chain employs TRBV30 and TRBJ1-4, with D uncertain. The V gene's germline CDR1 is GTSNPN and CDR2 SVGIG (reference sequence). This CDR3 contains 12 residues. With 2 bases removed from V and 10 bases from J, the gap between germline ends came to 11 bases. In nucleotides, the CDR3 is TGTGCCTGGAGTTTCGGTCCGAGAAAACTGTTTTTT. Its translation is CAWSFGPRKLFF.

The V and J genes are TRBV23-1 and TRBJ2-7, with 7 bases identical to TRBD2. TRBV23-1 counts as an open reading frame of uncertain function. V shed 0 bases, J shed 2 bases, and the junction held 1 base outside the gene matches. There are 14 residues in the CDR3. CDR3 region: CASSQSGTTYEQYF. As DNA, the CDR3 is TGCGCCAGCAGTCAATCCGGGACTACCTACGAGCAGTACTTC.

This clone occurred a few times. The gene calls are TRBV5-4 and TRBJ1-2; 10 nucleotides match TRBD1. Germline CDR1 is SGHNT and CDR2 is YYREEE (reference sequence). V was pared by 0 bases and J by 3 bases, with 2 bases of the junction left unmatched. The CDR3 contains 15 residues. This chain's CDR3 is CASSLEGTGDYGYTF. CDR3 in DNA: TGTGCCAGCAGCTTGGAAGGGACAGGGGACTATGGCTACACCTTC.

The V and J genes are TRBV2 and TRBJ2-7, with 9 bases identical to TRBD1. The CDR3 covers 13 residues. The V gene's germline CDR1 is SNHLY and CDR2 FYNNEI. Trimming removed 9 bases from V and 4 bases from J; junction bases left unmatched: 7. Written as DNA, the CDR3 is TGTGCCAGTACCGGGACAGGGAAATACGAGCAGTACTTC. Protein sequence: CASTGTGKYEQYF.

J is TRBJ2-7 and V is TRBV27, with TRBD2 matching over 8 bases. The CDR3 consists of 17 residues. V shed 3 bases and J 2 bases; nucleotides not matched to a gene: 12. The germline gives CDR1 MNHEY, CDR2 SMNVEV (reference sequence). CDR3 coding DNA: TGTGCCAGCAGTTTCGGGGGGGGAAACAGGGCTACCTACGAGCAGTACTTC. This translates into CASSFGGGNRATYEQYF.

This clone has just a few counts. The chain combines TRBV9 with TRBJ1-1; perhaps TRBD1 as D (6 bases). Germline V gene data show CDR1 as SGDLS and CDR2 as YYNGEE. Trimming shortened V by 3 bases and J by 6 bases, and 12 bases separated the two germline ends. There are 13 residues in the CDR3. In nucleotides, the CDR3 is TGTGCCAGCAGCGCAGGACAGTCTGCTGAAGCTTTCTTT. It yields the protein CASSAGQSAEAFF.

This clone was detected once. As DNA, the CDR3 is TGTGCCAGCAGCTTAGGATCCGGGACACTGAACACTGAAGCTTTCTTT. It translates to CASSLGSGTLNTEAFF. The V gene is TRBV7-9, the J gene TRBJ1-1; TRBD1 might be the D (6 bases). The V gene lost 1 base and the J gene lost 0 bases, with 12 bases spanning the gap. CDR1 is SEHNR and CDR2 is FQNEAQ in the germline V gene (reference sequence). The CDR3 runs 16 residues.

This clone was picked up a small number of times. The chain couples TRBV27 to TRBJ2-5, with no clear D. This CDR3 is 13 amino acids long. V gave up 4 bases and J gave up 0 bases, with 6 bases separating them. CDR1 is MNHEY and CDR2 is SMNVEV in the germline V gene (reference sequence). In DNA, the CDR3 is TGTGCCAGCAGTTGGGCAGACCAAGAGACCCAGTACTTC. Amino acid sequence: CASSWADQETQYF.

In this sample, this clone turned up a few times. The V call is TRBV5-1, the J call TRBJ2-3, with 7 bases matching TRBD1. With 5 bases clipped from V and 2 bases from J, the junction kept 5 bases outside the gene matches. The CDR3 is 14 amino acids. Germline CDR1 SGHRS, CDR2 YFSETQ. CDR3: CASSGDSITDTQYF. The CDR3 nucleotides read TGCGCCAGCAGTGGGGACAGTATCACAGATACGCAGTATTTT.

This clone turned up a few times. The rearrangement joins TRBV6-5 to TRBJ2-6; tentative D call: TRBD2 (5 bases). CDR3 length: 13 residues. Germline values: CDR1 MNHEY, CDR2 SVGAGI. Trimming cost V 11 bases and J 0 bases, with 8 bases left between them. For the CDR3, the DNA is TGTGCCTCGAGGGACTCTGGGGCCAACGTCCTGACTTTC. Translated, it gives CASRDSGANVLTF.

This clone has only a few counts. The rearrangement joins TRBV18 to TRBJ2-5, with 8 nucleotides matching TRBD1. The CDR3 has 14 residues. V lost 2 bases, J lost 4 bases, and 3 bases stayed unmatched. CDR1 is KGHSH and CDR2 is LQKENI in the germline V gene. The CDR3 loop is CASSPDRGAETQYF. The DNA of the CDR3 is TGTGCCAGCTCACCAGACAGGGGAGCAGAGACCCAGTACTTC. Supplemented by reference TRBV18 and TRBJ2-5, the full variable domain reads NAGVMQNPRHLVRRRGQEARLRCSPMKGHSHVYWYRQLPEEGLKFMVYLQKENIIDESGMPKERFSAEFPKEGPSILRIQQVVRGDSAAYFCASSPDRGAETQYFGPGTRLLVL.

This clone was recorded a few times. This chain uses TRBV7-9 with TRBJ2-5; D is perhaps TRBD2 (6 bases). V was clipped by 2 bases and J by 1 base, with 8 bases between them. Germline-derived CDR1 and CDR2 are SEHNR and FQNEAQ (reference sequence). The CDR3 has 14 residues. Here the CDR3 reads CASSLKGLQETQYF. The DNA of the CDR3 is TGTGCCAGCAGCTTAAAGGGACTCCAAGAGACCCAGTACTTC.

This sequence joins TRBV7-8 and TRBJ1-4; no definite D call. The CDR3 is made up of 12 amino acids. Germline loops: CDR1 SGHVS, CDR2 FQNEAQ. V lost 3 bases to trimming and J lost 8 bases, with 7 bases between them. The CDR3 DNA follows: TGTGCCAGCAGCTTTGCAGGAGAAAAACTGTTTTTT. As protein: CASSFAGEKLFF.

The chain joins TRBV29-1 to TRBJ1-2, with TRBD1 matching over 7 bases. Germline assignment: CDR1 SQVTM and CDR2 ANQGSEA. The V gene end was trimmed by 6 bases and the J gene end by 4 bases; junction bases not matched to a gene: 5. This CDR3 is 12 amino acids long. DNA for the CDR3: TGCAGCGTACGGACAGGAGCCTATGGCTACACCTTC. It translates to CSVRTGAYGYTF.

This clone appeared a few times. The rearrangement links TRBV5-6 to TRBJ2-5, with no clear D. Deletions cut 4 bases from V and 2 bases from J, with 12 bases between. CDR1 SGHDT and CDR2 YYEEEE come from the germline V gene. CDR3 length: 14 residues. This chain's CDR3 is CASSPFDSQETQYF. The CDR3 bases are TGTGCCAGCAGCCCTTTTGACTCTCAAGAGACCCAGTACTTC.

The chain combines TRBV7-9 with TRBJ2-1; 10 bases agree with TRBD1. Germline V gene data show CDR1 as SEHNR and CDR2 as FQNEAQ (reference sequence). V lost 3 bases and J lost 5; bases outside the gene matches: 1. CDR3 length: 14 residues. This CDR3 reads CASSFGQGDNEQFF. CDR3 coding DNA: TGTGCCAGCAGCTTTGGACAGGGGGACAATGAGCAGTTCTTC.

This clone was seen a handful of times. The chain joins TRBV9 to TRBJ2-1; 8 positions agree with TRBD2. The CDR3 is made up of 15 amino acids. V lost 0 bases to trimming and J lost 7 bases; unmatched junction nucleotides: 6. CDR1 and CDR2 (germline): SGDLS, YYNGEE. The CDR3 loop is CASSVGVSGTNEQFF. The CDR3 nucleotides read TGTGCCAGCAGCGTAGGGGTTAGCGGGACAAATGAGCAGTTCTTC.

The J gene is TRBJ2-6, the V gene TRBV2; perhaps TRBD1 as D (6 bases). CDR3 size: 13 residues. The V gene lost 3 bases and the J gene lost 15 bases, with 15 bases spanning the gap. Germline CDR1 SNHLY, CDR2 FYNNEI. DNA of the CDR3: TGTGCCAGCAGTGACATGATGGGGGACAACCTGACTTTC. Translated: CASSDMMGDNLTF.

This clone showed up just a few times. At one of its ends the junction is not consistent with the germline gene, which may arise from a read error. The CDR3 sequence: CATSIAADTDTQYF. In DNA form, the CDR3 reads TGTGCCACCAGCATCGCGGCGGACACAGATACGCAGTATTTT. The J gene is TRBJ2-3, the V gene TRBV5-4; D not certain. Germline assignment: CDR1 SGHNT and CDR2 YYREEE (reference sequence). The CDR3 sequence is 14 residues long.

This clone came up a few times. The rearrangement uses TRBV27 and TRBJ2-7; TRBD2 is a possible D gene (6 bases). The CDR3 is 13 residues long. Trimming pared 3 bases from V and 2 bases from J, leaving 8 bases between. The germline gives CDR1 MNHEY, CDR2 SMNVEV (reference sequence). CDR3 sequence reads: CASSFQRAYEQYF. The CDR3 DNA reads as TGTGCCAGCAGTTTCCAGCGGGCCTACGAGCAGTACTTC.